Given below is one T cell receptor beta chain in context. Its antigen is unknown. The record originates from a study of cytomegalovirus exposure and HLA in healthy donors. CDR1 and CDR2 (germline): GTSNPN, SVGIG (reference sequence). V was pared by 5 bases and J by 1 base, with 18 bases between. The CDR3 is made up of 16 amino acids. General study findings and limits: TCR association rates varied by HLA locus in a later analysis, with DRB1 highest and HLA-C lowest. Presence/absence analyses assumed roughly uniform sequencing depth across donors, which may not hold.

Researchers ran the PCR with 60 Vbeta and 13 Jbeta primers. The protocol was immunoSEQ multiplex PCR, while the TCRdb copy is restricted to in-frame clones and leaves out a portion. The table records more than 200,000 clones, around 83% of them present only once. The sequence was obtained from a girl aged 5 to 17 in good health and CMV-seronegative. Sequenced sample: PBMCs. The V gene is TRBV30, the J gene TRBJ1-5; D might be TRBD1 (6 bases). This chain's CDR3 is CAWGPGGQGSNQPQHF. CDR3 coding DNA: TGTGCCTGGGGCCCCGGGGGGCAAGGGAGCAATCAGCCCCAGCATTTT. The full variable domain, its missing parts supplied by reference TRBV30 and TRBJ1-5, is SQTIHQWPATLVQPVGSPLSLECTVEGTSNPNLYWYRQAAGRGLQLLFYSVGIGQISSEVPQNLSASRPQDRQFILSSKKLLLSDSGFYLCAWGPGGQGSNQPQHFGDGTRLSIL.